These T cell receptor beta chains were read from a single sample in a study of T cell changes during pregnancy in multiple sclerosis. The table came from immunoSEQ multiplex PCR; TCRdb's copy has only in-frame clones and leaves some out. The table records around 30,000 clones, approximately 92% of them present only once. Sample: CD4+ T cells from peripheral blood mononuclear cells, taken in the first trimester of pregnancy. The receptors derive from a female donor with multiple sclerosis, enrolled in a pregnancy study. The CDR3 runs from the conserved cysteine through the conserved F or W. D genes are given only for firm matches. The size entry is marked missing in some rows and otherwise reads once, few, many or a size class.

length,J,V,size,D,DNA,CDR3
16,TRBJ1-2,TRBV18,NA,TRBD1,TGTGCCAGCTCACCAAATGACAGGGATGGGCTCTATGGCTACACCTTC,CASSPNDRDGLYGYTF
14,TRBJ2-1,TRBV29-1,NA,TRBD2,TGCAGCGTTGAAGGACTAGCGGGGGTCAATGAGCAGTTCTTC,CSVEGLAGVNEQFF
15,TRBJ2-6,TRBV28,NA,NA,TGTGCCAGCCTTTTGGCGGGGTCTGGGGCCAACGTCCTGACTTTC,CASLLAGSGANVLTF
13,TRBJ2-7,TRBV11-1,NA,NA,TGTGCCAGCAGCGCGGGACAGAGCTACGAGCAGTACTTC,CASSAGQSYEQYF
14,TRBJ1-2,TRBV2,NA,NA,TGTGCCAGCAGTGTAACGGGGGGGAACTATGGCTACACCTTC,CASSVTGGNYGYTF
15,TRBJ1-3,TRBV28,NA,NA,TGTGCCAGCAGTCCACCAACAGGGACTGGAAACACCATATATTTT,CASSPPTGTGNTIYF
13,TRBJ1-5,TRBV30,NA,NA,TGTGCCTGGAGTGTACAAGGGGATCAGCCCCAGCATTTT,CAWSVQGDQPQHF
13,TRBJ1-5,TRBV5-1,once,NA,TGCGCCAGCAGCTTGGGGGTCGGGAAGCCCCAGCATTTT,CASSLGVGKPQHF
14,TRBJ2-4,TRBV5-1,few,NA,TGCGCCAGCTCCGAGCAGGGCGGTTCAAACATTCAGTACTTC,CASSEQGGSNIQYF
13,TRBJ1-4,TRBV5-1,NA,NA,TGCGCCAGCAGTATCAGGGGCGACGAAAAACTGTTTTTT,CASSIRGDEKLFF
16,TRBJ2-7,TRBV5-4,NA,TRBD1,TGTGCCAGCAGCTTGGGGACCGGGACAGGGACTTACGAGCAGTACTTC,CASSLGTGTGTYEQYF
14,TRBJ1-1,TRBV7-3,NA,NA,TGTGCCAGCAGCCCCCAGGGAGGGTGGACTGAAGCTTTCTTT,CASSPQGGWTEAFF
12,TRBJ2-3,TRBV5-1,NA,NA,TGCGCCAGCAGCTTGGGTGGGAGTACGCAGTATTTT,CASSLGGSTQYF
17,TRBJ2-7,TRBV5-8,NA,TRBD2,TGTGCCAGCAGCTTGGCGTACTCGGGGGGGCACAAATACGAGCAGTACTTC,CASSLAYSGGHKYEQYF
15,TRBJ1-3,TRBV28,NA,NA,TGTGCCAGCACCCTGACAGGTGCCTCTGGAAACACCATATATTTT,CASTLTGASGNTIYF
15,TRBJ1-4,TRBV2,NA,NA,TGTGCCAGCAGCGACTTTAGGGGGTTGGGTGAAAAACTGTTTTTT,CASSDFRGLGEKLFF
15,TRBJ2-4,TRBV11-2,NA,NA,TGTGCCAGCAGCCCGGACAGAATAGTAAAAAACATTCAGTACTTC,CASSPDRIVKNIQYF
15,TRBJ1-2,TRBV2,once,TRBD1,TGTGCCAGCAGAGAAGGACAGGCCAAGCCCTATGGCTACACCTTC,CASREGQAKPYGYTF
17,TRBJ2-3,TRBV9,NA,NA,TGTGCCAGCAGCGTAGAAGGCGGATCTATCCTAACAGATACGCAGTATTTT,CASSVEGGSILTDTQYF
13,TRBJ1-2,TRBV7-2,few,NA,TGTGCCAGCAGCTTAGCTGCGGGGAATGGCTACACCTTC,CASSLAAGNGYTF
13,TRBJ2-7,TRBV29-1,NA,NA,TGCAGCTTCTCCTTCGGTGCGGGATACGAGCAGTACTTC,CSFSFGAGYEQYF
14,TRBJ2-7,TRBV5-1,NA,NA,TGCGCCAGCAGCTTGGCCGGGGAGTTCTACGAGCAGTACTTC,CASSLAGEFYEQYF
13,TRBJ2-1,TRBV5-4,NA,TRBD2,TGTGCCAGCAGCCCAAGCGGGGGTAATGAGCAGTTCTTC,CASSPSGGNEQFF
13,TRBJ1-1,TRBV5-1,NA,NA,TGCGCCAGCAGCGCCGGACAGAACACTGAAGCTTTCTTT,CASSAGQNTEAFF
16,TRBJ2-4,TRBV6-5,NA,NA,TGTGCCAGCAGTTTCGGGGATCATATAGCCAAAAACATTCAGTACTTC,CASSFGDHIAKNIQYF
15,TRBJ2-2,TRBV5-1,NA,NA,TGCGCCAGCAGCTTGGTCCAGGGCGGCACCGGGGAGCTGTTTTTT,CASSLVQGGTGELFF
11,TRBJ2-7,TRBV30,NA,NA,TGTGCCTGGAGTGTAAGCGGGGAGCAGTACTTC,CAWSVSGEQYF
14,TRBJ2-7,TRBV5-4,NA,TRBD1,TGTGCCAGCAGCGTCCGGACAGGGGGCTACGAGCAGTACTTC,CASSVRTGGYEQYF
16,TRBJ1-5,TRBV21-1,NA,NA,TGTGCCAGCAGCAAAGTCGAGTTGGGGGCCGATCAGCCCCAGCATTTT,CASSKVELGADQPQHF
14,TRBJ2-7,TRBV6-1,NA,NA,TGTGCCAGCAGTGAACAGGGGATTTCCTACGAGCAGTACTTC,CASSEQGISYEQYF
14,TRBJ1-3,TRBV5-4,NA,TRBD1,TGTGCCAGCAGCCCGGACAGGGGGCGGAACACCATATATTTT,CASSPDRGRNTIYF